This T cell receptor beta chain comes out of a study of blood T cell repertoires in COVID-19. Study details: PBMCs, B-cell-depleted T cells, or T cells were the source of the cDNA or gDNA that made up the material.

Authors' methods: Estimates of nucleated cell counts were drawn from the amplification of reference gene primers. Assay used: immunoSEQ multiplex PCR; TCRdb lists only in-frame clones, some missing. D and trimming come from the DNA, and the V and J calls and clone size come from that table. Altogether some 220,000 clones are present, approximately 86% being singletons, with the ten largest covering around 6%. Trimming stripped 3 bases from V and 1 base from J, with 14 bases between. The CDR3 runs 16 residues. Germline CDR1 MGHRA, CDR2 YSYEKL. This chain uses TRBV4-1 with TRBJ2-3; D gene uncertain. Sequencing input: peripheral blood. The source is a human donor in a cohort sampled during active COVID-19. The CDR3 region has the DNA TGCGCCAGCAGCCAGAGTGGTAGCCGACGCACAGATACGCAGTATTTT. This codes for CASSQSGSRRTDTQYF.